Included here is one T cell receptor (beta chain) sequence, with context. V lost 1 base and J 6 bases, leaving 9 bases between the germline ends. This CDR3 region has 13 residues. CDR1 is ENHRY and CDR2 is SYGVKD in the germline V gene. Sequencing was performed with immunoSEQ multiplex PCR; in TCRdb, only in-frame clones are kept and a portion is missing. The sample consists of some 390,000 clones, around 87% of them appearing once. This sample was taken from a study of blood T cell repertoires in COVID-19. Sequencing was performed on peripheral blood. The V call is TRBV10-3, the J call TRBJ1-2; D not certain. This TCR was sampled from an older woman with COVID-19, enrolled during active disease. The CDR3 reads CAISELGVNGYTF. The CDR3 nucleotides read TGTGCCATCAGTGAGTTGGGAGTAAATGGCTACACCTTC.